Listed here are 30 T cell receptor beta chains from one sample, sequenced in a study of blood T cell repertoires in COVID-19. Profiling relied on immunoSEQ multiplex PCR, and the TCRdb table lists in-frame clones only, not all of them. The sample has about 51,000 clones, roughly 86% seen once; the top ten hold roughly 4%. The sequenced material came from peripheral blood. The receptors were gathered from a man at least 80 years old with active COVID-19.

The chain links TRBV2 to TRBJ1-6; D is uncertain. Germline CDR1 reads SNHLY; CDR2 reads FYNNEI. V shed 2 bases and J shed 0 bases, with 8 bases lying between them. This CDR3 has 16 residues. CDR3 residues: CASSERVSSYNSPLHF. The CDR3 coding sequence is TGTGCCAGCAGTGAACGGGTGAGCTCCTATAATTCACCCCTCCACTTT.

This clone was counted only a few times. The CDR3 loop reads CASSRPRLAASSYEQYF. Written as DNA, the CDR3 is TGTGCCAGCAGCCGACCGAGACTAGCGGCTAGCTCCTACGAGCAGTACTTC. V gene TRBV6-6 combines with J gene TRBJ2-7; the match to TRBD2 covers 9 bases. The CDR3 length is 17 residues. With V trimmed by 6 bases and J by 0 bases, 12 bases remained unmatched. Germline CDR1 MNHNY, CDR2 SVGAGI (reference sequence).

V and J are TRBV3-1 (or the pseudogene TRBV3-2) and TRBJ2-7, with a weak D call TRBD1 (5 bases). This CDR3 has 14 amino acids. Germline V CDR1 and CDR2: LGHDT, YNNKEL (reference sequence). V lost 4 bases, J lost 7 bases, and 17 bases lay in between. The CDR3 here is CASSPRTNLEEQYF. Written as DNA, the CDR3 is TGTGCCAGCAGCCCCCGGACAAACTTGGAAGAGCAGTACTTC.

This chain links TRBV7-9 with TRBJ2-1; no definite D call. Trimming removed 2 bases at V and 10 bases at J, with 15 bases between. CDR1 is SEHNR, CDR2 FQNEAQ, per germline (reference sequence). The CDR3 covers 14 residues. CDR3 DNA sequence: TGTGCCAGCAGCTTAAGCCCAGTTGAGGCGGAGCAGTTCTTC. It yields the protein CASSLSPVEAEQFF.

The CDR3 bases are TGTGCCAGCAGCCTCTCTGGAAACACCATATATTTT. Protein sequence: CASSLSGNTIYF. The gene calls are TRBV7-9 and TRBJ1-3; D remains ambiguous. The length of the CDR3 is 12 residues. The V gene lost 5 bases and the J gene lost 0 bases, with 2 bases spanning the gap. Germline loops: CDR1 SEHNR, CDR2 FQNEAQ (reference sequence).

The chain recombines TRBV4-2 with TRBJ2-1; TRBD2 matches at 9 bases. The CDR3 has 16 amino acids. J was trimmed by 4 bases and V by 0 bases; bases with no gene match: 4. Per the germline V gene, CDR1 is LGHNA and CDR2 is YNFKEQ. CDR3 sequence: CASSQDAGGTYNEQFF. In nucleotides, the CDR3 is TGTGCCAGCAGCCAAGACGCGGGAGGGACGTACAATGAGCAGTTCTTC.

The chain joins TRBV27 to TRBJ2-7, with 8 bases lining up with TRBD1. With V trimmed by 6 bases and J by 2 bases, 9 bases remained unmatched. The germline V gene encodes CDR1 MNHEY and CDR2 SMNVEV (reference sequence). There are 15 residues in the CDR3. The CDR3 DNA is TGTGCCAGCAGAGTACGACAGGGGTCCCCCTACGAGCAGTACTTC. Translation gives CASRVRQGSPYEQYF.

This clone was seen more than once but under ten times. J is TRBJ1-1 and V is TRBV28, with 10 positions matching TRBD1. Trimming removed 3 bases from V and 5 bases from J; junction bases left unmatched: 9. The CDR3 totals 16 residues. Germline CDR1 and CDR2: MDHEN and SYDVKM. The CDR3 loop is CASSLAGTGDKTEAFF. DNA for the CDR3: TGTGCCAGCAGTTTGGCCGGGACAGGGGATAAAACTGAAGCTTTCTTT.

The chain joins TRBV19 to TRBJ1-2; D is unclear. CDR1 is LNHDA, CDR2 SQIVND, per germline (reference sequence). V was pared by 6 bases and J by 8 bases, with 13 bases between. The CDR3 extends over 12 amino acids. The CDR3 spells CASRNTLWGYTF. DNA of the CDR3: TGTGCCAGTAGAAATACCCTATGGGGCTACACCTTC.

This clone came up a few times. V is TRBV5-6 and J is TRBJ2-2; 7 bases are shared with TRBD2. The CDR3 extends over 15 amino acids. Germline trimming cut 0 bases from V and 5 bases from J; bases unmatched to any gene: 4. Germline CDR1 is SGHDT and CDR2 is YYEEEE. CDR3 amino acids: CASSLGLADTGELFF. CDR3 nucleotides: TGTGCCAGCAGCTTGGGGCTAGCGGATACCGGGGAGCTGTTTTTT.

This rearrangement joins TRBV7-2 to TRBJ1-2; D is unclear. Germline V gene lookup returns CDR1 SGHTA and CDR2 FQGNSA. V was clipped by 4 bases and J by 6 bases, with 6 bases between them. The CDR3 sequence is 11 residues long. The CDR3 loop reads CASSYGDGYTF. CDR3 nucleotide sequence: TGTGCCAGCAGCTATGGAGATGGCTACACCTTC. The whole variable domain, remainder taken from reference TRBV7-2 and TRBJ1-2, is GAGVSQSPSNKVTEKGKDVELRCDPISGHTALYWYRQSLGQGLEFLIYFQGNSAPDKSGLPSDRFSAERTGGSVSTLTIQRTQQEDSAVYLCASSYGDGYTFGSGTRLTVV.

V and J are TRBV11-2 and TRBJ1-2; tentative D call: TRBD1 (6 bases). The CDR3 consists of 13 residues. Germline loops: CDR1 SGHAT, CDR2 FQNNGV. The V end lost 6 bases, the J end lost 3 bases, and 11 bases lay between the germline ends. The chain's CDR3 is CASSQGTDYGYTF. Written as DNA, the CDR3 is TGTGCCAGCAGTCAGGGGACGGACTATGGCTACACCTTC.

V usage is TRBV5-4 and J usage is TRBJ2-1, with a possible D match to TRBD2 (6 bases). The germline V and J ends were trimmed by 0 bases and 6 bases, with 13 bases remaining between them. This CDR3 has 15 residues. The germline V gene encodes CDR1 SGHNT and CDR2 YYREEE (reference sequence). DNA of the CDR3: TGTGCCAGCAGCTTGGATTCATTAGCGGCCAATGAGCAGTTCTTC. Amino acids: CASSLDSLAANEQFF. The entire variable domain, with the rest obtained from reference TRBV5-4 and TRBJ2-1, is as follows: ETGVTQSPTHLIKTRGQQVTLRCSSQSGHNTVSWYQQALGQGPQFIFQYYREEENGRGNFPPRFSGLQFPNYSSELNVNALELDDSALYLCASSLDSLAANEQFFGPGTRLTVL.

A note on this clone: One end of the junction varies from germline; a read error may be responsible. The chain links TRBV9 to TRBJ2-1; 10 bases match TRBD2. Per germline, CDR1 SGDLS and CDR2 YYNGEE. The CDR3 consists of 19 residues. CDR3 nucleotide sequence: TGTGCCAGTAGCCTTATCATGGGGCTAGCGGGAGTCTCCTGCAATGAGCAGTTCTTC. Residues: CASSLIMGLAGVSCNEQFF.

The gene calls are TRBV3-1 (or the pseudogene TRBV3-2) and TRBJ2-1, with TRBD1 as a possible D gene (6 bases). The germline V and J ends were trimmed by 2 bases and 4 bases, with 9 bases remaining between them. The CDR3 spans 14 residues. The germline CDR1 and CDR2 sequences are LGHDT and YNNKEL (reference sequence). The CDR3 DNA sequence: TGTGCCAGCAGCCAAAACGACAGGTACAATGAGCAGTTCTTC. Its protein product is CASSQNDRYNEQFF.

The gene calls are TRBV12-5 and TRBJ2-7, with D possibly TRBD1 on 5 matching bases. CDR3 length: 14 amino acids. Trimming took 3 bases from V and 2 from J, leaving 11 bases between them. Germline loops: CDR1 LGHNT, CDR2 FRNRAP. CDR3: CASGFEDTTYEQYF. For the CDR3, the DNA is TGTGCTAGTGGTTTCGAGGACACTACCTACGAGCAGTACTTC. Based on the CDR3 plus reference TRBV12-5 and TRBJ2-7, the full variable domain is DARVTQTPRHKVTEMGQEVTMRCQPILGHNTVFWYRQTMMQGLELLAYFRNRAPLDDSGMPKDRFSAEMPDATLATLKIQPSEPRDSAVYFCASGFEDTTYEQYFGPGTRLTVT.

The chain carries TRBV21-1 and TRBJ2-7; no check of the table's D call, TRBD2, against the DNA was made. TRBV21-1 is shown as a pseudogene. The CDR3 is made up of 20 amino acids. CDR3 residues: CASSKVRPLVRRDRGYEQYF. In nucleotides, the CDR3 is TGTGCCAGCAGCAAAGTTCGTCCATTAGTAAGGCGGGACCGGGGTTACGAGCAGTACTTC.

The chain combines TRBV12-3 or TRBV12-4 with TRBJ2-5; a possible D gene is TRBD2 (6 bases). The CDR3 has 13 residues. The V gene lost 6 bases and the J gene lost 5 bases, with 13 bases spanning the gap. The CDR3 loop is CASSNFAGETQYF. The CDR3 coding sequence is TGTGCCAGCAGCAACTTCGCGGGGGAGACCCAGTACTTC.

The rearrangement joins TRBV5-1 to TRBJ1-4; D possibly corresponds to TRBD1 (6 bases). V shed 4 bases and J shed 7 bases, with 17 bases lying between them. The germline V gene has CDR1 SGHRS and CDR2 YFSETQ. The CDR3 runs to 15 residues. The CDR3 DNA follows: TGCGCCAGCAGCCCCAGCGCAGGGGCGAGTGAAAAACTGTTTTTT. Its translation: CASSPSAGASEKLFF.

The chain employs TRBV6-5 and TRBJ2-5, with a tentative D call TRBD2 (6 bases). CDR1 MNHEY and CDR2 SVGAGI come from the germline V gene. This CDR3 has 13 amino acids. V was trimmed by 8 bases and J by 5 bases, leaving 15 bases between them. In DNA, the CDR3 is TGTGCCAGCGGGGAGGAGGGACTCGAGACCCAGTACTTC. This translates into CASGEEGLETQYF.

The CDR3 DNA reads as TGTGCCAGCAGCCAAGGGACTAGCGGGTGGTACTTC. Protein product: CASSQGTSGWYF. The V gene is TRBV3-1 (or the pseudogene TRBV3-2), the J gene TRBJ2-7, with 11 bases identical to TRBD2. J was trimmed by 12 bases and V by 1 base; bases with no gene match: 2. The CDR3 sequence is 12 residues long. Germline assignment: CDR1 LGHDT and CDR2 YNNKEL (reference sequence).

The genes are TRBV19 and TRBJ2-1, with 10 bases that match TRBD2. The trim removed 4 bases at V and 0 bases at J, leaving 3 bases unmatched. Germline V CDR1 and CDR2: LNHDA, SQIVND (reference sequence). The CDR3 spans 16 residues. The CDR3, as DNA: TGTGCCAGTAGTAAATCTAGCGGGAGCTCCTACAATGAGCAGTTCTTC. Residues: CASSKSSGSSYNEQFF.

Written as DNA, the CDR3 is TGTGCCAGCAGCTTCCCGGGACTAGCGGGGTCAAATGAGCAGTTCTTC. This translates into CASSFPGLAGSNEQFF. The genes are TRBV11-2 and TRBJ2-1; 13 bases fit TRBD2. J lost 7 bases, V lost 3 bases, and 6 bases had no gene match. The CDR3 is 16 amino acids. CDR1 and CDR2 from the germline V gene are SGHAT and FQNNGV.

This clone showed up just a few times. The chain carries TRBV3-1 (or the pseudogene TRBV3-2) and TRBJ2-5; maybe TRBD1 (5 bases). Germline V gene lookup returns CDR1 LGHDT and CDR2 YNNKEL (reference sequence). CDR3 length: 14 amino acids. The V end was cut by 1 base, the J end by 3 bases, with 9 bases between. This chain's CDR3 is CASSQGPGKETQYF. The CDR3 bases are TGTGCCAGCAGCCAAGGGCCAGGGAAAGAGACCCAGTACTTC.

The CDR3 DNA is TGTGCCAGCAGCGTTCGACAGGGAGGTAACACCGGGGAGCTGTTTTTT. Its protein is CASSVRQGGNTGELFF. The chain employs TRBV9 and TRBJ2-2, with a tentative D call TRBD1 (7 bases). Germline CDR1 is SGDLS and CDR2 is YYNGEE. The CDR3 extends over 16 amino acids. V gave up 2 bases and J gave up 2 bases, with 13 bases separating them. Full variable domain (outside the CDR3, taken from reference TRBV9 and TRBJ2-2): DSGVTQTPKHLITATGQRVTLRCSPRSGDLSVYWYQQSLDQGLQFLIQYYNGEERAKGNILERFSAQQFPDLHSELNLSSLELGDSALYFCASSVRQGGNTGELFFGEGSRLTVL.

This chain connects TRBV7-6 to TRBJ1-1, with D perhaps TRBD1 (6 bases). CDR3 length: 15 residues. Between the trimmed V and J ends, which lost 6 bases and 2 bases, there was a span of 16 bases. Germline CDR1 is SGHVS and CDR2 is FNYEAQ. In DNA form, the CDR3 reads TGTGCCAGCAGTCATATCAGGGGTAACAACACTGAAGCTTTCTTT. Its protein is CASSHIRGNNTEAFF.

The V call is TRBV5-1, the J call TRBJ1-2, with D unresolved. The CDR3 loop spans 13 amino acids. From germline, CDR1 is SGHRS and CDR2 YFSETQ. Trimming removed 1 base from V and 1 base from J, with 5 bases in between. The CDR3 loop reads CASSLSVNYGYTF. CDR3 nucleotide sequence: TGCGCCAGCAGCTTGTCAGTTAACTATGGCTACACCTTC.

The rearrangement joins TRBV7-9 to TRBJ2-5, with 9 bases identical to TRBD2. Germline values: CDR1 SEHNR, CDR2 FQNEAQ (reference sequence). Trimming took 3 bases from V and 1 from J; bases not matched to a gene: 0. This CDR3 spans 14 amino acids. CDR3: CASSFSGSQETQYF. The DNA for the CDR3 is TGTGCCAGCAGCTTTAGCGGGAGCCAAGAGACCCAGTACTTC.

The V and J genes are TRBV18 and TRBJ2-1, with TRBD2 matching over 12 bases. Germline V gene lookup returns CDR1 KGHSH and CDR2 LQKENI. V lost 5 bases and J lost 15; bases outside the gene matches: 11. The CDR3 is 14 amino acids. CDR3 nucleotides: TGTGCCAGCTCATCCGGACTAGCGGGACCATCCCCGTTCTTC. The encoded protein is CASSSGLAGPSPFF. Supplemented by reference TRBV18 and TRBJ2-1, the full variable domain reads NAGVMQNPRHLVRRRGQEARLRCSPMKGHSHVYWYRQLPEEGLKFMVYLQKENIIDESGMPKERFSAEFPKEGPSILRIQQVVRGDSAAYFCASSSGLAGPSPFFGPGTRLTVL.

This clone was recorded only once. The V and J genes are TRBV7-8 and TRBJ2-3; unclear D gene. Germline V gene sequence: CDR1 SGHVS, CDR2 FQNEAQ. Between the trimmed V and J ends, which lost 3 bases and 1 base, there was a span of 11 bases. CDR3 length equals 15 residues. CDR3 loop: CASSFTSLRTDTQYF. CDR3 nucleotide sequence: TGTGCCAGCAGCTTCACCTCGCTACGCACAGATACGCAGTATTTT.